This TCR beta chain stems from a study of blood T cell repertoires in COVID-19 (TCRdb year 2020). In terms of the full investigation: The collaborator samples originated in the United States, Italy and Spain and spanned the acute and convalescent phases of COVID-19. The prospective study material was composed of cDNA or gDNA derived from T cells, B-cell-depleted T cells, or PBMCs. Deeply sampled blood TCRbeta repertoires from subjects exposed to, actively infected with, or recovered from COVID-19 were included in the dataset. The repertoires were released in a freely available public database intended as a resource for research on the immune response to SARS-CoV-2. The samples were drawn from two sources: the first 160 participants of the ongoing ImmuneRACE study, and approximately 1,300 subjects contributed by 6 global collaborators. A de-identified subject ID, COVID-19 status, age in years and sex were almost always included in the sample metadata. Where available, HLA class I and class II types were taken from metadata supplied by the sample provider and were not determined by assay-based typing.

The research as a whole found: How much clinical and demographic metadata was included differed by source and by participant, and the metadata was provided uncurated.

Comment on this clone: Its antigen specificity is not known. No base quality information exists; no much larger clone differs at one position. Other DNA sequences in the sample encode the same CDR3.

Collaborating institutions collected whole blood in K2EDTA tubes following their own protocols. For TCRbeta analysis, collaborators shipped samples in one of three forms: frozen whole blood, isolated PBMCs, or DNA extracted from either of those sample types. TCRbeta CDR3 regions were amplified from genomic DNA by means of the immunoSEQ Assay, a bias-controlled multiplex PCR. From the authors' description of their analysis: Nucleated cell counts per sample were estimated from amplification of reference gene primers within the assay. Sequence reads were collapsed and filtered to measure the absolute abundance of every unique TCRbeta CDR3 rearrangement. Productive Simpson clonality was computed per sample as the square root of Simpson's diversity index over productive rearrangements. The table was pulled from immuneACCESS by TCRdb, which kept in-frame rearrangements only. Such tables lose some clones; where checked, under half of the loss comes from unresolved V genes, and the rest has no known cause. V, J and clone size are those of that table, while D and trimming were read from the DNA. The sample table shows 150,000 to 200,000 clones, and 70% to 90% are seen once. The ten largest make up about 9.7% of the sample.

V was cut back by 1 base and J by 1 base, leaving a gap of 13 bases between them. The CDR3 goes from the cysteine to the phenylalanine over 16 residues. Here the CDR3 DNA is all that survives: 48 bases in frame from base 1. CDR1 and CDR2 were assigned from the germline V gene (reference sequence) as LGHDT and YNNKEL. Recombination linked TRBV3-1 (or the pseudogene TRBV3-2) to TRBJ1-1; matching of 6 bases hints at TRBD1 as the D gene. Sequenced input: peripheral blood. This receptor was identified in a man aged 50 or older with active or convalescent COVID-19. This receptor has the CDR3 CASSQGVQGWNTEAFF. The DNA sequence follows: TGTGCCAGCAGCCAAGGGGTACAGGGCTGGAACACTGAAGCTTTCTTT.